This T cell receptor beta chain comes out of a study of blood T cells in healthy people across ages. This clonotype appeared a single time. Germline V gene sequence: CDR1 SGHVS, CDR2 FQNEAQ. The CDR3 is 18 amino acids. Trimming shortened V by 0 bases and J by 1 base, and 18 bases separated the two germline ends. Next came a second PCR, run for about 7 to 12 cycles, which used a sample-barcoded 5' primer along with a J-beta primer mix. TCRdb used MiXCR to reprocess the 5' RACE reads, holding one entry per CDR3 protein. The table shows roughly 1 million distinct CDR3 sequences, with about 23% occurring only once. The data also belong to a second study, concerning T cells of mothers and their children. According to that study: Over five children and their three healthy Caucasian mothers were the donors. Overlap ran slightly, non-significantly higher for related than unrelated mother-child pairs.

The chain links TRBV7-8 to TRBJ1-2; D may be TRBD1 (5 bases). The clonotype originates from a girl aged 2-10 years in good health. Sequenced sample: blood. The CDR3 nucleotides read TGTGCCAGCAGCTTAGCTGGGGGAACATGGACTCTTAACTATGGCTACACCTTC. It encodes CASSLAGGTWTLNYGYTF.